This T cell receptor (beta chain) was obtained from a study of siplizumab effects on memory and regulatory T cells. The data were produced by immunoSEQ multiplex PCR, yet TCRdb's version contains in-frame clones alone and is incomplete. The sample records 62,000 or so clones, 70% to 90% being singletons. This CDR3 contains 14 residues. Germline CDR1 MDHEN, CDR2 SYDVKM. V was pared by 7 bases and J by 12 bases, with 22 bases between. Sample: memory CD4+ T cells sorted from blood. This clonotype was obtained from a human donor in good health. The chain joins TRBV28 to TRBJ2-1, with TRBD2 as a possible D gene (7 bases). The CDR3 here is CASMRSGGLPAQFF. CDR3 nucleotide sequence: TGTGCCAGCATGAGATCGGGGGGCTTACCCGCGCAGTTCTTC.